The rows below give T cell receptor beta chains drawn from one sample of a study of CXCR3-negative and CXCR3-positive naive CD8 T cells. TCRdb reanalyzed the 5' RACE reads, giving one entry per CDR3 protein sequence and no DNA. This sample lists about 89,000 distinct CDR3 sequences; its ten largest clones have approximately 0.53%. Sequenced: naive CXCR3+ CD8+ T cells from blood. The receptors come from a human donor in good health. Some clones in this sample may be carry-over from other donors' samples. Each CDR3 is given with its conserved first and last residue.

v_gene	j_gene	CDR3aa
TRBV11-3	TRBJ2-1	CASSHRATGRDEQFF
TRBV7-2	TRBJ2-1	CASSLGLVNEQFF
TRBV28	TRBJ2-7	CASTIGLASSYEQYF
TRBV6-5	TRBJ2-1	CASSFQGSENEQFF
TRBV6-2/TRBV6-3	TRBJ2-1	CASSYGTSGYEQFF
TRBV21-1	TRBJ1-5	CASSKWERGGQPQHF
TRBV29-1	TRBJ1-2	CSVLNPQGYGYTF
TRBV7-9	TRBJ2-7	CASSLPGQFFEQYF
TRBV5-1	TRBJ2-2	CASSSGTGPNTGELFF
TRBV12-3/TRBV12-4	TRBJ2-1	CASSPTRYNEQFF